The clone carrying this T cell receptor beta chain was found many times. Antigen unknown. CDR1 is SNHLY and CDR2 is FYNNEI in the germline V gene. The length of the CDR3 is 15 residues. Unmatched junction bases numbered 6, after V lost 5 bases and J lost 4 bases. This entry is derived from a study of early T cells in non-severe SARS-CoV-2 infection. Overall study context: Bulk RNA isolated from unsorted whole blood underwent sequencing; chains were not paired. Study results and limitations: Reliance on VDJdb matching favored anti-spike CD8 responses; private and CD4 specificities were missed.

Researchers attached unique molecular identifiers to individual cDNA molecules. TCRdb called the 5' RACE reads again in MiXCR, with one record for every CDR3 protein. The sample lists 69,000 or so distinct CDR3 sequences, roughly 10% occurring once. The sequence was obtained from an adult who was a healthcare worker with PCR-confirmed SARS-CoV-2 infection or an uninfected control (not recorded which). Sequenced: whole blood. The chain carries TRBV2 and TRBJ2-5; the match to TRBD2 covers 11 bases. In DNA form, the CDR3 reads TGTGCCAGCAGTAATAGCGGGAGGGCCATAGAGACCCAGTACTTC. Its translation is CASSNSGRAIETQYF.